This is a list of T cell receptor beta chains from one sample in a study of blood T cell repertoires in COVID-19. Produced via immunoSEQ multiplex PCR; TCRdb's table is partial and in-frame only. Altogether some 370,000 clones are present, 90% being singletons, with the ten largest covering 6.5%. The sequenced sample was peripheral blood. Receptors originate from a man younger than 35 with active or convalescent COVID-19. CDR3s include the opening cysteine and the closing phenylalanine or tryptophan. Each record gives: clone size, V gene, D gene, J gene, CDR3 DNA, CDR3 protein. The D gene is left open where the match is weak. Not all rows give a size; the values are once, few, many and, for expanded clones, a class.

size: -
V: TRBV3-1/TRBV3-2
D: TRBD2
J: TRBJ2-3
DNA: TGTGCCAGCAGCCATGGGACTAGCGGGGGCATCCCTACGCAGTATTTT
CDR3: CASSHGTSGGIPTQYF

size: -
V: TRBV7-2
D: TRBD2
J: TRBJ2-7
DNA: TGTGCCAGCAGCTTAGGGGGAGGGTTCTACGAGCAGTACTTC
CDR3: CASSLGGGFYEQYF

size: -
V: TRBV5-5
D: -
J: TRBJ2-7
DNA: TGTGCCAGCAGCCGGACAGCGAACTACGAGCAGTACTTC
CDR3: CASSRTANYEQYF

size: few
V: TRBV11-2
D: TRBD1
J: TRBJ1-6
DNA: TGTGCCAGCAGCTTAGATTTCAGGACAGGGCCTTTTCTCCACTTT
CDR3: CASSLDFRTGPFLHF

size: -
V: TRBV5-1
D: TRBD2
J: TRBJ2-7
DNA: TGCGCCAGCAGCGTAGCGGGGGGCTACGAGCAGTACTTC
CDR3: CASSVAGGYEQYF

size: -
V: TRBV14
D: -
J: TRBJ1-5
DNA: TGTGCCAGCAGCCAAGACCCAAATCAGCCCCAGCATTTT
CDR3: CASSQDPNQPQHF

size: many
V: TRBV6-2/TRBV6-3
D: -
J: TRBJ1-2
DNA: TGTGCCAGCAGTGACAGTGCAAAGGGGTACTATGGCTACACCTTC
CDR3: CASSDSAKGYYGYTF

size: -
V: TRBV6-5
D: TRBD1
J: TRBJ1-2
DNA: TGTGCCAGCAGGATTACAGGGGATGATGGCTACACCTTC
CDR3: CASRITGDDGYTF

size: -
V: TRBV19
D: -
J: TRBJ1-4
DNA: TGTGCCAGTAGTATTCTCCAGAAAAAAAATGAAAAACTGTTTTTT
CDR3: CASSILQKKNEKLFF

size: -
V: TRBV3-1/TRBV3-2
D: TRBD2
J: TRBJ2-7
DNA: TGTGCCAGCAGCCGCGGGAGCTCCCTTTACGAGCAGTACTTC
CDR3: CASSRGSSLYEQYF

size: few
V: TRBV27
D: TRBD2
J: TRBJ2-3
DNA: TGTGCCAGCAGCAATACGGTAGCGGGAGGCACAGATACGCAGTATTTT
CDR3: CASSNTVAGGTDTQYF

size: -
V: TRBV18
D: TRBD1
J: TRBJ2-2
DNA: TGTGCCAGCTCACCCGGGACAGGGGGCACCGGGGAGCTGTTTTTT
CDR3: CASSPGTGGTGELFF

size: -
V: TRBV6-2/TRBV6-3
D: TRBD1
J: TRBJ2-5
DNA: TGTGCCAGCAGTACTACAGGGGGGAACCAAGAGACCCAGTACTTC
CDR3: CASSTTGGNQETQYF

size: few
V: TRBV18
D: -
J: TRBJ2-7
DNA: TGTGCCAGCTCACCAGCTGTCCAGGCCTTCTACGAGCAGTACTTC
CDR3: CASSPAVQAFYEQYF

size: few
V: TRBV7-2
D: TRBD1
J: TRBJ1-5
DNA: TGTGCCAGCAGCATAACCGGGACAGGGATCCAGCCCCAGCATTTT
CDR3: CASSITGTGIQPQHF

size: -
V: TRBV4-1
D: -
J: TRBJ2-7
DNA: TGCGCCAGCAGCCAACCCGGACTAATGCCCTACGAGCAGTACTTC
CDR3: CASSQPGLMPYEQYF

size: once
V: TRBV7-9
D: -
J: TRBJ2-5
DNA: TGTGCCAGCAGCTTATCAGGGTTTGAGACCCAGTACTTC
CDR3: CASSLSGFETQYF

size: -
V: TRBV9
D: -
J: TRBJ1-6
DNA: TGTGCCAGCAGCGTCTCGGATTCACCCCTCCACTTT
CDR3: CASSVSDSPLHF

size: -
V: TRBV19
D: -
J: TRBJ2-3
DNA: TGTGCCAGTAGAGATACCCCGGGACTTAGCACAGATACGCAGTATTTT
CDR3: CASRDTPGLSTDTQYF

size: few
V: TRBV7-2
D: -
J: TRBJ1-5
DNA: TGTGCCAGCAGCTTAGTAGGGGGAGGCAATCAGCCCCAGCATTTT
CDR3: CASSLVGGGNQPQHF

size: -
V: TRBV5-5
D: TRBD2
J: TRBJ2-1
DNA: TGTGCCAGCAGCTCAGCGGGGGCCAGCTCCTACAATGAGCAGTTCTTC
CDR3: CASSSAGASSYNEQFF

size: -
V: TRBV19
D: -
J: TRBJ2-1
DNA: TGTGCCAGTAAGGCAGGGAACTCCTACAATGAGCAGTTCTTC
CDR3: CASKAGNSYNEQFF

size: -
V: TRBV6-5
D: TRBD1
J: TRBJ2-1
DNA: TGTGCCAGCAGTTACTCGGGGCAGGGGGCAAAGGGAAGCCAGTTCTTC
CDR3: CASSYSGQGAKGSQFF

size: -
V: TRBV11-2
D: TRBD1
J: TRBJ2-3
DNA: TGTGCCAGCAGCAAGGGACAGCCCGATACGCAGTATTTT
CDR3: CASSKGQPDTQYF

size: few
V: TRBV4-1
D: -
J: TRBJ1-5
DNA: TGCGCCAGCAGCCAGTCCGTGAACGGAGTGTACAATCAGCCCCAGCATTTT
CDR3: CASSQSVNGVYNQPQHF

size: -
V: TRBV11-2
D: -
J: TRBJ2-5
DNA: TGTGCCAGCAGCTTAGTCAAGTGGGGCCTTAATGGGACCCAGTACTTC
CDR3: CASSLVKWGLNGTQYF

size: few
V: TRBV5-3
D: -
J: TRBJ1-5
DNA: TGTGCCAGAAGCTTACGAACGGGGGTAGGTCAGCCCCAGCATTTT
CDR3: CARSLRTGVGQPQHF

size: -
V: TRBV18
D: -
J: TRBJ1-1
DNA: TGTGCCAGCTGTTATGCAGCGGGGAACACTGAAGCTTTCTTT
CDR3: CASCYAAGNTEAFF

size: -
V: TRBV5-6
D: TRBD2
J: TRBJ2-3
DNA: TGTGCCAGCAGCCACAGGCTAGCGGGGGGTTGGACGCAGTATTTT
CDR3: CASSHRLAGGWTQYF

size: -
V: TRBV5-1
D: -
J: TRBJ2-1
DNA: TGCGCCAGCAGCTTGGTTCAGGGTAGACTGACCGAGCAGTTCTTC
CDR3: CASSLVQGRLTEQFF

size: -
V: TRBV19
D: -
J: TRBJ1-3
DNA: TGTGCCAGTAGCCGAGACAGGAGCTCTGGAAACACCATATATTTT
CDR3: CASSRDRSSGNTIYF

size: once
V: TRBV11-1
D: TRBD2
J: TRBJ2-1
DNA: TGTGCCAGCAGCTTTAGCGGGGCCGGCTCCTACAATGAGCAGTTCTTC
CDR3: CASSFSGAGSYNEQFF

size: -
V: TRBV15
D: -
J: TRBJ1-5
DNA: TGTGCCACCAGCAGCAGGGTTAACAATCAGCCCCAGCATTTT
CDR3: CATSSRVNNQPQHF

size: -
V: TRBV28
D: -
J: TRBJ1-5
DNA: TGTGCCAGCAGTTTGGAGGGTCAGCCCCAGCATTTT
CDR3: CASSLEGQPQHF

size: -
V: TRBV29-1
D: -
J: TRBJ2-5
DNA: TGCAGCGTTGTAGTGGGAGTCATCCAAGAGACCCAGTACTTC
CDR3: CSVVVGVIQETQYF

size: -
V: TRBV2
D: TRBD1
J: TRBJ1-6
DNA: TGTGCCAGAAAACCGGGACAGGGAAATTCACCCCTCCACTTT
CDR3: CARKPGQGNSPLHF

size: -
V: TRBV6-5
D: TRBD1
J: TRBJ2-3
DNA: TGTGCCAGCAGTTATGCCCAGGGGGTGATAGATACGCAGTATTTT
CDR3: CASSYAQGVIDTQYF

size: -
V: TRBV18
D: -
J: TRBJ1-1
DNA: TGTGCCAGCTCACCCCAGGGGACCAACACTGAAGCTTTCTTT
CDR3: CASSPQGTNTEAFF

size: -
V: TRBV9
D: -
J: TRBJ2-7
DNA: TGTGCCAGCAGCGTAGAGGCGGGAACGACCTACGAGCAGTACTTC
CDR3: CASSVEAGTTYEQYF

size: once
V: TRBV9
D: -
J: TRBJ1-3
DNA: TGTGCCAGCAGCGTAGCTCCCTCTGGAAACACCATATATTTT
CDR3: CASSVAPSGNTIYF

size: -
V: TRBV28
D: TRBD2
J: TRBJ2-7
DNA: TGTGCTTGGGGGGGGAGCTCCTACGAGCAGTACTTC
CDR3: CAWGGSSYEQYF

size: -
V: TRBV11-2
D: TRBD2
J: TRBJ2-3
DNA: TGTGCCAGCAGCTTACCTAGCGGGCATACAGATACGCAGTATTTT
CDR3: CASSLPSGHTDTQYF

size: -
V: TRBV5-6
D: TRBD1
J: TRBJ1-6
DNA: TGTGCCAGCAGCCCGAGGACAGGGGGGAATTCACCCCTCCACTTT
CDR3: CASSPRTGGNSPLHF

size: -
V: TRBV6-1
D: -
J: TRBJ2-3
DNA: TGTGCCAGCAGTGACAGAGGATTCACAGATACGCAGTATTTT
CDR3: CASSDRGFTDTQYF

size: few
V: TRBV7-2
D: -
J: TRBJ1-4
DNA: TGTGCCAGCAGCTCGAACCTGGTTCAGGGCAGAGAAAAACTGTTTTTT
CDR3: CASSSNLVQGREKLFF

size: -
V: TRBV29-1
D: -
J: TRBJ1-2
DNA: TGCAGCGTTGAAGCTGGTACGTCAGGACTCTATGGCTACACCTTC
CDR3: CSVEAGTSGLYGYTF

size: once
V: TRBV6-2/TRBV6-3
D: TRBD1
J: TRBJ2-7
DNA: TGTGCCAGCAGCTGGGACAGCTACGAGCAGTACTTC
CDR3: CASSWDSYEQYF

size: few
V: TRBV3-1/TRBV3-2
D: -
J: TRBJ1-3
DNA: TGTGCCAGCAGCCTGGGGGCAGGAAACACCATATATTTT
CDR3: CASSLGAGNTIYF

size: -
V: TRBV2
D: -
J: TRBJ1-1
DNA: TGTGCCAGCAGAAAAGAAGACAGCATGAACACTGAAGCTTTCTTT
CDR3: CASRKEDSMNTEAFF

size: -
V: TRBV7-9
D: TRBD2
J: TRBJ2-5
DNA: TGTGCCAGCAGCTCCAATTTAGCGGGAGGGCCAGAGACCCAGTACTTC
CDR3: CASSSNLAGGPETQYF

size: once
V: TRBV27
D: -
J: TRBJ1-5
DNA: TGTGCCAGCACTTTAACGCGGGGGGGTCAGCCCCAGCATTTT
CDR3: CASTLTRGGQPQHF

size: -
V: TRBV6-5
D: TRBD1
J: TRBJ1-4
DNA: TGTGCCAGCAGAGGACAGGGGACGGATGAAAAACTGTTTTTT
CDR3: CASRGQGTDEKLFF

size: -
V: TRBV30
D: -
J: TRBJ2-5
DNA: TGTGCCTGGAGGATACCGACCCTAGAAACCCAGTACTTC
CDR3: CAWRIPTLETQYF

size: -
V: TRBV2
D: -
J: TRBJ1-1
DNA: TGTGCCAGCAGCGCCTACGGAGCTGAAGCTTTCTTT
CDR3: CASSAYGAEAFF

size: -
V: TRBV19
D: -
J: TRBJ1-1
DNA: TGTGCCAGTAGTATTTTACAGGATGTCGTGAACACTGAAGCTTTCTTT
CDR3: CASSILQDVVNTEAFF

size: -
V: TRBV19
D: -
J: TRBJ1-2
DNA: TGTGCCAGTAGGGCAGGGTCTTATGGCTACACCTTC
CDR3: CASRAGSYGYTF

size: -
V: TRBV19
D: TRBD1
J: TRBJ2-2
DNA: TGTGCCAGTGCGGGACAGGGGTATGTGGCCGGGGAGCTGTTTTTT
CDR3: CASAGQGYVAGELFF

size: -
V: TRBV11-2
D: -
J: TRBJ2-3
DNA: TGTGCCAGCAGCTTAGTGGCGCGGGGGCCAAGCACAGATACGCAGTATTTT
CDR3: CASSLVARGPSTDTQYF

size: -
V: TRBV19
D: -
J: TRBJ1-5
DNA: TGTGCCAGTAGGGGGGCAGGTCAGCCCCAGCATTTT
CDR3: CASRGAGQPQHF

size: -
V: TRBV19
D: TRBD2
J: TRBJ2-1
DNA: TGTGCCAGTATCCCTAGCGGGAGTAACAATGAGCAGTTCTTC
CDR3: CASIPSGSNNEQFF